This note documents a single T cell receptor beta chain sequence. Its antigen is unidentified. The CDR3 spans 16 residues. With 3 bases clipped from V and 1 base from J, the junction kept 6 bases outside the gene matches. In germline, CDR1 is SGHTA, CDR2 FQGTGA. The data belong to a study of cytomegalovirus exposure and HLA in healthy donors. Study background: Early on, a data release was issued that held approximately 78 million unique TCRs from HLA-typed donors.

Study results and caveats: In a later analysis, TCR beta V- and J-gene trimming showed a link to a missense DCLRE1C variant. Both high specificity and high sensitivity reportedly marked the classifier's diagnosis of cytomegalovirus status.

PCR used 60 Vbeta primers and 13 Jbeta primers. In the original analysis: There were about 80 million unique TCR beta chains by a later count, and 10 million to 12 million of them were shared. Clones were sequenced by immunoSEQ multiplex PCR, and TCRdb holds only the in-frame ones, with some missing. The V and J calls and clone size are taken from that table; D and trimming were inferred from the DNA. The table shows 120,000 or so clones, with about a sixth occurring only once. The J gene is TRBJ2-1, the V gene TRBV7-3; TRBD2 agrees at 7 bases. The receptor was isolated from a female donor in good health and CMV-seropositive. The sequenced material came from PBMCs. In DNA form, the CDR3 reads TGTGCCAGCAGCTTCCTCGCGGGAGTTTCCTACAATGAGCAGTTCTTC. Translating it yields CASSFLAGVSYNEQFF.